The clone carrying this T cell receptor (beta chain) was detected many times. The antigen is not known. The library came from three nested PCR rounds adapted from ARM-PCR protocols. MiXCR, applied by TCRdb to the multiplex PCR reads, yields one record per CDR3 protein. The top ten clones hold about 41% of a sample with 43,000 or so distinct CDR3 sequences, about three fifths of them seen once. The sample belongs to a study of tumor and adjacent non-tumor tissue in lung cancer. Background on the study: The cohort had about a dozen adenocarcinoma, a couple of squamous cell and 1 small cell patients.

The template was RNA from unsorted bulk tissue. Distant lung tissue was collected more than 3 cm away from the tumor edge. From germline, CDR1 is MNHNS and CDR2 SASEGT. The CDR3 contains 16 residues. J gave up 0 bases and V 8 bases, and 10 bases lay outside the gene matches. Study-level results: Top 100 clones took a larger repertoire share in normal lung. Compared with tumor, normal lung showed significantly lower TCR diversity.

V and J are TRBV6-1 and TRBJ2-3; 8 bases align to TRBD2. The clonotype comes from a man between 50 and 59 years old with non-small cell lung cancer. The sample consisted of distant non-tumor lung tissue. CDR3 sequence reads: CASGGRREASTDTQYF. The CDR3 DNA is TGTGCCAGCGGGGGGCGGCGGGAGGCCAGCACAGATACGCAGTATTTT.